This T cell receptor (beta chain) was recovered during a study of T cell responses to AZD1222 COVID-19 vaccine. Study observations and caveats: Donors in the cohort were predominantly white British and more often female, and clonal diversity was possibly underestimated. Epitopes outside B.1.351 and B.1.1.7 mutated regions reportedly drew nearly half of spike TCRs. Spike-specific TCR breadth and depth grew following two AZD1222 doses.

Sequencing used immunoSEQ multiplex PCR; TCRdb keeps in-frame clones, though not all of them. Of over 100,000 clones listed, approximately 91% were seen once; the top ten hold 18%. About this clone: Antigen: not known.

Trimming stripped 7 bases from V and 0 bases from J, with 12 bases between. CDR3 length equals 14 residues. CDR1 and CDR2 (germline): MNHEY, SMNVEV (reference sequence). This chain joins TRBV27 and TRBJ1-2; D remains unclear. Sequenced here: peripheral blood, sampled on day 0 of AZD1222 vaccination. This sequence originates from an adult in good health. CDR3 nucleotides: TGTGCCAGCAAGGAAGGGATAACTAACTATGGCTACACCTTC. Protein sequence: CASKEGITNYGYTF.